This T cell receptor beta chain was obtained from a study of blood T cell repertoires in COVID-19. This clone was picked up a small number of times. Profiling relied on immunoSEQ multiplex PCR, and the TCRdb table lists in-frame clones only, not all of them. The sample holds approximately 200,000 clones, 75% to 90% seen once. This CDR3 region has 17 residues. The ends were cut back, 7 bases at V and 0 bases at J, with 19 bases in the middle. Germline CDR1 LNHDA, CDR2 SQIVND (reference sequence). Sequenced input: PBMCs or T cells enriched from blood (not recorded which). V and J are TRBV19 and TRBJ1-5; TRBD1 is a possible D gene (6 bases). The TCR comes from a woman in her twenties or thirties who had been exposed to COVID-19. The CDR3 coding sequence is TGTGCCAGTATCACCCGCGGGGGGGCTACTAGCAATCAGCCCCAGCATTTT. This translates into CASITRGGATSNQPQHF.